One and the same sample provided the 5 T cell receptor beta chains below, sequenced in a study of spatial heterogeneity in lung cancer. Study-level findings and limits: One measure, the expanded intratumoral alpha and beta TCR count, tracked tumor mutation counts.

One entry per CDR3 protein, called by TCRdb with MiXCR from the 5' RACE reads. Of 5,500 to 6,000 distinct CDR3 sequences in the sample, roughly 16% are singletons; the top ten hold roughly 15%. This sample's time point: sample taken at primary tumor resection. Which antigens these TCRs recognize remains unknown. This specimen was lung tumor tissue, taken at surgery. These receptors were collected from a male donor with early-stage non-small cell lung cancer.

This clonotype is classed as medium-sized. In nucleotides, the CDR3 is TGTGCCAGCAGTTTATTCCCCGAGGAGCAGTTCTTC. Amino acids: CASSLFPEEQFF. The V gene is TRBV28, the J gene TRBJ2-1; D unclear. V dropped 1 base and J dropped 10 bases, with 8 bases sitting between them. CDR1 is MDHEN, CDR2 SYDVKM, per germline. The CDR3 is 12 amino acids.

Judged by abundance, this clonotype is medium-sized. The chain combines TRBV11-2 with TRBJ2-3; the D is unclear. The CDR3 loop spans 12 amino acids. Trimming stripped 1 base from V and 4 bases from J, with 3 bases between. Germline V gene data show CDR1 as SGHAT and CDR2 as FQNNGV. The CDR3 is CASSLVPDTQYF. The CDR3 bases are TGTGCCAGCAGCTTAGTACCAGATACGCAGTATTTT.

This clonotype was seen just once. The DNA for the CDR3 is TGTGCCAGCAGTTTATCGGGGCAGTTCTATGGCTACACCTTC. Protein: CASSLSGQFYGYTF. This chain uses TRBV27 with TRBJ1-2, with a tentative D call TRBD1 (5 bases). The CDR3 runs 14 residues. Trimming removed 0 bases from V and 4 bases from J, with 9 bases in between. Germline V lookup: CDR1 MNHEY, CDR2 SMNVEV (reference sequence).

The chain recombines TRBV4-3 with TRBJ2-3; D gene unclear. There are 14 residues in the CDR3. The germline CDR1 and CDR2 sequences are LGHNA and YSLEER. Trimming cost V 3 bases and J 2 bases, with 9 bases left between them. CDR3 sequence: CASSHLPVTDTQYF. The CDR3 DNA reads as TGCGCCAGCAGCCACCTGCCAGTCACAGATACGCAGTATTTT.

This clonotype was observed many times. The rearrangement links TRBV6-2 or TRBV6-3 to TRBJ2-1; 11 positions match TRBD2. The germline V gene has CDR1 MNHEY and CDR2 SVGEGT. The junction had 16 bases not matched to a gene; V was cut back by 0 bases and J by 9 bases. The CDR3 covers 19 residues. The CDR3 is CASSYSSTSGGVYVGEQFF. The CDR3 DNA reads TGTGCCAGCAGTTACTCATCCACTAGCGGGGGAGTATATGTCGGTGAGCAGTTCTTC.